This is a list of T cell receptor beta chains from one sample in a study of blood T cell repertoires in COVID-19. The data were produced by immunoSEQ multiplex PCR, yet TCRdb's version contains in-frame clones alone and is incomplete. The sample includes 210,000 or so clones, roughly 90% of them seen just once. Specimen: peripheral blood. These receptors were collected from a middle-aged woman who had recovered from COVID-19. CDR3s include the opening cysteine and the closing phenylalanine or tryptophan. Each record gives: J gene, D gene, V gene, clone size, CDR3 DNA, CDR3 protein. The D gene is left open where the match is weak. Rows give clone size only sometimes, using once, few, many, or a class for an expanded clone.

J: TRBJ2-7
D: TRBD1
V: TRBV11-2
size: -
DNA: TGTGCCAGCAGCTATGCCGGGACAGGGATCTCCTACGAGCAGTACTTC
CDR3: CASSYAGTGISYEQYF

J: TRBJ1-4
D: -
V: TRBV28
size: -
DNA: TGTGCCAGCAGCTCAGGGGTTCCTAATGAAAAACTGTTTTTT
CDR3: CASSSGVPNEKLFF

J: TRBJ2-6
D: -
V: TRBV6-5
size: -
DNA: TGTGCCAGCAGTTACTCCGGAGGAGCTGGGGCCAACGTCCTGACTTTC
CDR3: CASSYSGGAGANVLTF

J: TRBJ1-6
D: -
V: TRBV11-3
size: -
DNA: TGTGCCAGCAGCCATGGCGGGACGTCAAATTCACCCCTCCACTTT
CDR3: CASSHGGTSNSPLHF

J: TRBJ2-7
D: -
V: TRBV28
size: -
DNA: TGTGCCAGCAGTACTAGCCGAATCTACGAGCAGTACTTC
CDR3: CASSTSRIYEQYF

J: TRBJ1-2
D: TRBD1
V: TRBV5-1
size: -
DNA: TGCGCCAGCGCCACAGGGGGCATCTATGGCTACACCTTC
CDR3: CASATGGIYGYTF

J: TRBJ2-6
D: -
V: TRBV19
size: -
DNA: TGTGCCAGTAGTAAGGACAAGGGCCCCTCTGGGGCCAACGTCCTGACTTTC
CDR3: CASSKDKGPSGANVLTF

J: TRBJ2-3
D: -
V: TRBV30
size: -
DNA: TGTGCCTGGGGGGACGGAGGGACAGATACGCAGTATTTT
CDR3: CAWGDGGTDTQYF

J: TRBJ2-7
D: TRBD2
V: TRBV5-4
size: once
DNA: TGTGCCAGCAGCTTATCACTAGCGGCCTCTCGGTACGAGCAGTACTTC
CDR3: CASSLSLAASRYEQYF

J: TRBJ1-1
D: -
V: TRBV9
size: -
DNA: TGTGCCAGCAGCGTATCGGTGATGTACACTGAAGCTTTCTTT
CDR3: CASSVSVMYTEAFF

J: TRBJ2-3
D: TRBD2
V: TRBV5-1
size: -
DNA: TGCGCCAGCAGCTTGGCCGTAACTAGCGGGAGTACAGATACGCAGTATTTT
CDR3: CASSLAVTSGSTDTQYF

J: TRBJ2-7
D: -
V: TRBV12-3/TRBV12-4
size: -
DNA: TGTGCCAGCAGTGGGGGCCTCTCTTGGCAGTACTTC
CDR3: CASSGGLSWQYF

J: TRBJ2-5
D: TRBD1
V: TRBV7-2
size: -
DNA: TGTGCCAGCAGCCGTGACAGGGGGGAGGAGACCCAGTACTTC
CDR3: CASSRDRGEETQYF

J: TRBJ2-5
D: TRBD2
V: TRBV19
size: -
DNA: TGTGCCAGTAGCACCATTGGACTAGCGGGGGAGACCCAGTACTTC
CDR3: CASSTIGLAGETQYF

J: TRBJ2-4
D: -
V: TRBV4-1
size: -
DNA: TGCGCCAGCAGCCAACATCGGTTAGCCAAAAACATTCAGTACTTC
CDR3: CASSQHRLAKNIQYF

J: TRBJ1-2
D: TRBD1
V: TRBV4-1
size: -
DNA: TGCGCCAGCAGCCCGGACAGGCTCCGGGGCTACACCTTC
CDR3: CASSPDRLRGYTF

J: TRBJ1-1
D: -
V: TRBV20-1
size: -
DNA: TGCAGTGCTAGTTCTGGGGAGGTAGACGCTTTCTTT
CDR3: CSASSGEVDAFF

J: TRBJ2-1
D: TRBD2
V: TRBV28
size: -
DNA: TGTGCCAGCAGTTTATCTAGCGAGCGGGAGGGCCGTCTGAACAATGAGCAGTTCTTC
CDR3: CASSLSSEREGRLNNEQFF

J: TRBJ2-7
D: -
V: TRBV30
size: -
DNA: TGTGCCTGGGTGAATGCGGGTCCTTCCTACGAGCAGTACTTC
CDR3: CAWVNAGPSYEQYF

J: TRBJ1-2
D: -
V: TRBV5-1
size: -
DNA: TGCGCCAGCAGCTTGGAACGAGTCTACACCTTC
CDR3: CASSLERVYTF

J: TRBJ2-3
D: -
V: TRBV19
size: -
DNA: TGTGCCAGTAGTATAGCGGGGTCCACAGATACGCAGTATTTT
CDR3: CASSIAGSTDTQYF

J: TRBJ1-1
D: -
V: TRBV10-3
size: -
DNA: TGTGCCATCAGTGAGTCGTCGACAGCGAACACTGAAGCTTTCTTT
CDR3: CAISESSTANTEAFF

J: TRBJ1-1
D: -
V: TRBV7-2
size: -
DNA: TGTGCCAGCAGCCGTACAGGCTCTAACACTGAAGCTTTCTTT
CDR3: CASSRTGSNTEAFF

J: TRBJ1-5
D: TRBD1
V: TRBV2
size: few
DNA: TGTGCCAGCAATCCTCAGGGGGCAAGCAATCAGCCCCAGCATTTT
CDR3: CASNPQGASNQPQHF

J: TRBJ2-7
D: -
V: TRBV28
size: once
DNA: TGTGCCAGCAGTCCGAAAACGGCCTACGAGCAGTACTTC
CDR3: CASSPKTAYEQYF

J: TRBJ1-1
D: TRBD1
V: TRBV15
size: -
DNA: TGTGCCACCAGCAGACCCCTCTCGGGACAGGGGATATCGCCTGAAGCTTTCTTT
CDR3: CATSRPLSGQGISPEAFF

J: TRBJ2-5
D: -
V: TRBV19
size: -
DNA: TGTGCCAGTAGTACCGTGACAGCACAAGAGACCCAGTACTTC
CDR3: CASSTVTAQETQYF

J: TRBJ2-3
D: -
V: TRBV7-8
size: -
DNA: TGTGCCAGCAGCTTAGGACTACGTAGTGATACGCAGTATTTT
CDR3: CASSLGLRSDTQYF

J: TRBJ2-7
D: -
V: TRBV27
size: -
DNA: TGTGCCAGCAGTTTTAATGTAAGGCAGGGTACCGCCTACGAGCAGTACTTC
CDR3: CASSFNVRQGTAYEQYF

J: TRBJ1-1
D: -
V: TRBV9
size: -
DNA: TGTGCCAGCAGCGAGGTAGGGGACACTGAAGCTTTCTTT
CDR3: CASSEVGDTEAFF

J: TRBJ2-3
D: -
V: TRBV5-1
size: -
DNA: TGCGCCAGCGCCGCCATTGACAAGGAGGAAGATACGCAGTATTTT
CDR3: CASAAIDKEEDTQYF

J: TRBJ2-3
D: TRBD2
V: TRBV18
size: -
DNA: TGTGCCAGCTCACCTCCGACTAGCGGGAGGGATACGCAGTATTTT
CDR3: CASSPPTSGRDTQYF

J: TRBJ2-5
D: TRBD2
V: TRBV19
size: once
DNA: TGTGCCAGTAGTATAGCCCTGAGTTTGCCATCCGGGAGGCCGTCCCAGTACTTC
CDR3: CASSIALSLPSGRPSQYF

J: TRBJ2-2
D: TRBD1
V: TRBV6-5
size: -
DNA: TGTGCCGGGCGACAGGGGGTTGCCGGGGAGCTGTTTTTT
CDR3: CAGRQGVAGELFF

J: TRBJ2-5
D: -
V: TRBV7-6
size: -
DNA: TGTGCCAGCAGCGCGGGACGGGAGACCCAGTACTTC
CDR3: CASSAGRETQYF

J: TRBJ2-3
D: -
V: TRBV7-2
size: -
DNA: TGTGCCAGCAGCTTAGTACGAGGGATAGATACGCAGTATTTT
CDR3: CASSLVRGIDTQYF

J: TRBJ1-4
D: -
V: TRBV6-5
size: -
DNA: TGTGCCAGCAGAACACACATAACTAATGAAAAACTGTTTTTT
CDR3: CASRTHITNEKLFF

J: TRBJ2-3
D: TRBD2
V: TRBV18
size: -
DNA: TGTGCCAGCTCACCTATAGAGGGACTAGCGGGAGGAGTAAATACGCAGTATTTT
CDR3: CASSPIEGLAGGVNTQYF

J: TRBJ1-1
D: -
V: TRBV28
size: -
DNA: TGTGCCAGCAGTTACCCGAGCGGGGCCACTGAAGCTTTCTTT
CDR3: CASSYPSGATEAFF

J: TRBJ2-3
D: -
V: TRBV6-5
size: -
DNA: TGTGCCAGCAGCTGGGAGCGTGATACGCAGTATTTT
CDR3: CASSWERDTQYF

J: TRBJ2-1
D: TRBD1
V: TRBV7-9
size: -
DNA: TGTGCCAGCAGCTCCGGACAGGGTTCCTACAATGAGCAGTTCTTC
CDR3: CASSSGQGSYNEQFF

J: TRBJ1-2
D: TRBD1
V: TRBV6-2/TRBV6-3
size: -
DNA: TGTGCCAGCAGTTGGAAAGGGGGCATAAACTATGGCTACACCTTC
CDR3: CASSWKGGINYGYTF

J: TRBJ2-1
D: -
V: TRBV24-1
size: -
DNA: TGTGCCACCAGTGAGCCCGGCGGGGATGAGCAGTTCTTC
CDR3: CATSEPGGDEQFF

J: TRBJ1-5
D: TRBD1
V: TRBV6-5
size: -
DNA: TGTGCCAGCAGTTCTACAGGGGGGATTAGCAATCAGCCCCAGCATTTT
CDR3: CASSSTGGISNQPQHF

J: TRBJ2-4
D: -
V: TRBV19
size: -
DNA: TGTGCCAGTAGTATAGGGCCGGGAGTCCTAGCCAAAAACATTCAGTACTTC
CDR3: CASSIGPGVLAKNIQYF

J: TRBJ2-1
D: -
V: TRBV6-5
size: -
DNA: TGTGCCAGCAGGAAGACTGGTCTGGCCTACAATGAGCAGTTCTTC
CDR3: CASRKTGLAYNEQFF

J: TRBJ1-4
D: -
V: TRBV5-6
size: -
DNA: TGTGCCAGCAGCTTGTTACAGGGCCCTGCAACTAATGAAAAACTGTTTTTT
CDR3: CASSLLQGPATNEKLFF

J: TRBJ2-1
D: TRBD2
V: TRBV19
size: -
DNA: TGTGCCAGTACGGAGCGGGGCCTCTACAATGAGCAGTTCTTC
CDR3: CASTERGLYNEQFF

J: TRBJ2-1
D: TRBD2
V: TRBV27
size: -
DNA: TGTGCCAGCACCATGTTTAGTAGCGGGAGGGTCCGGAATGAGCAGTTCTTC
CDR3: CASTMFSSGRVRNEQFF

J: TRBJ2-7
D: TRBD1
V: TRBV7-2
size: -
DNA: TGTGCCAGCAGGGCGAGGGGGCGTTACGAGCAGTACTTC
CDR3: CASRARGRYEQYF

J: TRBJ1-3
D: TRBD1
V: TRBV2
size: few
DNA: TGTGCCAGCCTAAAGACAGGGGCAGGAAACACCATATATTTT
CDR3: CASLKTGAGNTIYF

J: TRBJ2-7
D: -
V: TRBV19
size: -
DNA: TGTGCCACTACAAACGGGTTGGACGAGCAGTACTTC
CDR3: CATTNGLDEQYF

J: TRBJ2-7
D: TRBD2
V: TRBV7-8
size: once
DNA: TGTGCCAGCAGGTGGACTAGCGGGAGGTACGAGCAGTACTTC
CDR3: CASRWTSGRYEQYF

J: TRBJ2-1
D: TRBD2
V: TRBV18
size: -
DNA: TGTGCCAGCTCACCACTTCTAGCGGGAGGGTACAATGAGCAGTTCTTC
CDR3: CASSPLLAGGYNEQFF

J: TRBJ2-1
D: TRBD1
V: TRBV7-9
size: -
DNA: TGTGCCAGCAGCTTCCGGGACAGGGCCTACAATGAGCAGTTCTTC
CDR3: CASSFRDRAYNEQFF

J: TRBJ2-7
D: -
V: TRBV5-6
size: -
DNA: TGTGCCAGCAGCCCAGTTACAGGGAGATCCTACGAGCAGTACTTC
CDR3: CASSPVTGRSYEQYF

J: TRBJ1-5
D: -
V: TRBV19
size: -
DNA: TGTGCCAGTAGTATAGTGTCCCGGGGGAAGAGGTCCCAGCATTTT
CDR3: CASSIVSRGKRSQHF

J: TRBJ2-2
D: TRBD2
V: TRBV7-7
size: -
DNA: TGTGCCAGCAGCTATATAGCGGGAGGTACCGGGGAGCTGTTTTTT
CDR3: CASSYIAGGTGELFF

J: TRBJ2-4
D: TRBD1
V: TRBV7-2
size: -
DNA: TGTGCCAGCAGGCCCCCGGGACAGGGGGCGGACATTCAGTACTTC
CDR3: CASRPPGQGADIQYF

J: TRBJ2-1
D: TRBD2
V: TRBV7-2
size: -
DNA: TGTGCCAGCAGCTTAGCCCTAGCGGGAGGGCAAGTAGGCGCCTACAATGAGCAGTTCTTC
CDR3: CASSLALAGGQVGAYNEQFF